This entry lists 19 T cell receptor beta chains sequenced from one sample in a study of blood T cell repertoires in COVID-19. The data were produced by immunoSEQ multiplex PCR, yet TCRdb's version contains in-frame clones alone and is incomplete. The sample lists approximately 280,000 clones; approximately 85% were seen once. Sequenced input: peripheral blood. All receptors come from a man younger than 30 with active or convalescent COVID-19.

The V and J genes are TRBV5-4 and TRBJ2-3; 10 nucleotides agree with TRBD2. The CDR3 consists of 16 residues. V shed 0 bases, J shed 1 base, and the junction held 2 bases outside the gene matches. In germline, CDR1 is SGHNT, CDR2 YYREEE (reference sequence). The CDR3 sequence is CASSLGLAGGTDTQYF. For the CDR3, the DNA is TGTGCCAGCAGCTTGGGTCTAGCGGGGGGCACAGATACGCAGTATTTT.

The V and J genes are TRBV28 and TRBJ1-2; the D is unclear. CDR1 and CDR2 from the germline V gene are MDHEN and SYDVKM. V shed 7 bases and J shed 0 bases, with 12 bases lying between them. This CDR3 contains 14 residues. DNA for the CDR3: TGTGCCAGCACTCAAACCAGGTCTAACTATGGCTACACCTTC. Translating gives CASTQTRSNYGYTF.

This clone came up once. V usage is TRBV5-8 and J usage is TRBJ2-1, with 10 positions matching TRBD1. Looked up from germline, CDR1 is SGHTS and CDR2 is YDEGEE. V was pared by 3 bases and J by 5 bases, with 5 bases of the junction left unmatched. The CDR3 contains 15 residues. The CDR3 region has the DNA TGTGCCAGCAGCTCCGGGACAGGGGTCAACAATGAGCAGTTCTTC. It specifies CASSSGTGVNNEQFF. Looking up the rest from reference TRBV5-8 and TRBJ2-1 gives the full variable domain: EAGVTQSPTHLIKTRGQQATLRCSPISGHTSVYWYQQALGLGLQFLLWYDEGEERNRGNFPPRFSGRQFPNYSSELNVNALELEDSALYLCASSSGTGVNNEQFFGPGTRLTVL.

CDR3 residues: CASSRQQGIGNTIYF. The CDR3 nucleotides are TGTGCCAGTAGCCGACAACAGGGCATCGGAAACACCATATATTTT. The V call is TRBV19, the J call TRBJ1-3, with D perhaps TRBD1 (6 bases). In germline, CDR1 is LNHDA, CDR2 SQIVND (reference sequence). CDR3 length: 15 amino acids. V was cut by 6 bases and J by 4 bases, with 16 bases left in between.

This clone was seen a single time. The chain recombines TRBV2 with TRBJ1-2; D not certain. CDR3 length: 13 residues. Trimming removed 8 bases from V and 6 bases from J, with 16 bases in between. CDR1 and CDR2 (germline): SNHLY, FYNNEI. In DNA form, the CDR3 reads TGTGCCAGCGTGGCAGAATTTACCAATGGCTACACCTTC. This encodes CASVAEFTNGYTF.

The CDR3: CASSQGTGLYNEQFF. The CDR3 nucleotides read TGCGCCAGCAGTCAGGGGACAGGGCTCTACAATGAGCAGTTCTTC. J is TRBJ2-1 and V is TRBV5-1; TRBD1 matches at 9 bases. CDR3 size: 15 residues. V shed 5 bases, J shed 3 bases, and the junction held 6 bases outside the gene matches. Looked up from germline, CDR1 is SGHRS and CDR2 is YFSETQ.

The V gene is TRBV5-6, the J gene TRBJ2-2, with D possibly TRBD1 on 6 matching bases. Germline V lookup: CDR1 SGHDT, CDR2 YYEEEE. V was pared by 0 bases and J by 6 bases, with 12 bases between. The CDR3 totals 15 residues. The CDR3 here is CASSLAVQGAGELFF. CDR3 bases: TGTGCCAGCAGCTTGGCCGTACAGGGCGCCGGGGAGCTGTTTTTT.

J is TRBJ1-2 and V is TRBV7-9, with TRBD1 matching over 10 bases. Unmatched junction bases numbered 6, after V lost 5 bases and J lost 0 bases. The CDR3 runs to 16 residues. Per the germline V gene, CDR1 is SEHNR and CDR2 is FQNEAQ (reference sequence). CDR3 in amino acids: CASSPDRGKSNYGYTF. The CDR3 DNA reads as TGTGCCAGCAGCCCGGACAGGGGGAAGTCTAACTATGGCTACACCTTC.

The rearrangement uses TRBV5-1 and TRBJ2-1, with D possibly matching TRBD2 (5 bases). Germline V lookup: CDR1 SGHRS, CDR2 YFSETQ. The CDR3 length is 12 residues. Trimming stripped 4 bases from V and 7 bases from J, with 9 bases between. DNA of the CDR3: TGCGCCAGCAGCAATCGAGGGAATGAGCAGTTCTTC. This encodes CASSNRGNEQFF.

V and J are TRBV5-4 and TRBJ1-2; the D is unclear. This CDR3 is 13 amino acids long. Germline assignment: CDR1 SGHNT and CDR2 YYREEE (reference sequence). V was cut by 4 bases and J by 8 bases, with 15 bases left in between. The CDR3 sequence: CASSPGGMVGYTF. The CDR3 DNA reads as TGTGCCAGCAGCCCCGGAGGGATGGTAGGCTACACCTTC.

The rearrangement joins TRBV6-2 or TRBV6-3 to TRBJ2-1; TRBD1 is a possible D gene (6 bases). Germline V gene sequence: CDR1 MNHEY, CDR2 SVGEGT. This CDR3 contains 15 residues. The ends were cut back, 2 bases at V and 1 base at J, with 9 bases in the middle. The CDR3: CASSYLTGSYNEQFF. As DNA, the CDR3 is TGTGCCAGCAGTTACCTGACAGGATCCTACAATGAGCAGTTCTTC.

This chain connects TRBV7-2 to TRBJ1-1, with D possibly matching TRBD1 (6 bases). Germline CDR1 is SGHTA and CDR2 is FQGNSA. CDR3 length equals 17 residues. Trimming cost V 5 bases and J 3 bases, with 22 bases left between them. As DNA, the CDR3 is TGTGCCAGCAGCCACCCTTCGGGCGGGGGCTGGGACACTGAAGCTTTCTTT. The encoded protein is CASSHPSGGGWDTEAFF.

The chain carries TRBV27 and TRBJ1-1; D is uncertain. Germline V gene sequence: CDR1 MNHEY, CDR2 SMNVEV (reference sequence). V gave up 2 bases and J gave up 4 bases, with 8 bases separating them. The CDR3 covers 13 residues. The CDR3 protein is CASSLRGSTEAFF. The DNA for the CDR3 is TGTGCCAGCAGTTTACGGGGTAGCACTGAAGCTTTCTTT.

The chain couples TRBV4-2 to TRBJ2-7; TRBD1 aligns across 7 bases. The V segment lost 0 bases and the J segment 2 bases; nucleotides outside the gene matches: 1. The germline V gene has CDR1 LGHNA and CDR2 YNFKEQ. The CDR3 has 14 residues. The CDR3: CASSQDRGTYEQYF. The CDR3 DNA reads TGTGCCAGCAGCCAAGACAGGGGGACCTACGAGCAGTACTTC.

This chain joins TRBV6-6 and TRBJ1-5, with 9 bases lining up with TRBD1. CDR3 size: 15 residues. Looked up from germline, CDR1 is MNHNY and CDR2 is SVGAGI (reference sequence). Trimming removed 6 bases from V and 6 bases from J; junction bases left unmatched: 9. The CDR3 protein is CASRVTGGHFQPQHF. The CDR3 coding sequence is TGTGCCAGCAGAGTCACAGGGGGCCACTTTCAGCCCCAGCATTTT.

The chain carries TRBV5-1 and TRBJ1-1; maybe TRBD1 (5 bases). CDR1 SGHRS and CDR2 YFSETQ come from the germline V gene. V was trimmed by 4 bases and J by 8 bases, leaving 21 bases between them. The CDR3 has 15 amino acids. The CDR3: CASSPYVGGRGEAFF. CDR3 in DNA: TGCGCCAGCAGCCCCTACGTCGGGGGTCGTGGAGAAGCTTTCTTT.

This clone has a single count. The J gene is TRBJ2-2, the V gene TRBV4-1; weak D call: TRBD2 (6 bases). Looked up from germline, CDR1 is MGHRA and CDR2 is YSYEKL. The length of the CDR3 is 15 residues. V dropped 4 bases and J dropped 2 bases, with 11 bases sitting between them. In DNA, the CDR3 is TGCGCCAGCAGCCCCTCCGGGAGTAACACCGGGGAGCTGTTTTTT. This encodes CASSPSGSNTGELFF.

The genes are TRBV19 and TRBJ1-5; D is possibly TRBD1 (5 bases). CDR3 size: 14 residues. Per the germline V gene, CDR1 is LNHDA and CDR2 is SQIVND (reference sequence). The V end lost 5 bases, the J end lost 1 base, and 9 bases lay between the germline ends. The CDR3 sequence: CASSPRQSNQPQHF. The CDR3 DNA sequence: TGTGCCAGTAGTCCAAGACAGAGCAATCAGCCCCAGCATTTT. The whole variable domain, remainder taken from reference TRBV19 and TRBJ1-5, is DGGITQSPKYLFRKEGQNVTLSCEQNLNHDAMYWYRQDPGQGLRLIYYSQIVNDFQKGDIAEGYSVSREKKESFPLTVTSAQKNPTAFYLCASSPRQSNQPQHFGDGTRLSIL.

On this clone itself: At one end, the junction sequence differs from germline, possibly due to a read error. V gene TRBV13 combines with J gene TRBJ1-4; 10 bases fit TRBD1. This CDR3 is 14 amino acids long. CDR1 and CDR2 from the germline V gene are PRHDT and FYEKMQ (reference sequence). The DNA of the CDR3 is TGTGCCAGCAGCCTAGGGACAGGGGATGAAAAACTGTTTTTT. This codes for CASSLGTGDEKLFF.